The rows below give T cell receptor beta chains drawn from one sample of a study of regulatory T cells in long-lasting Graves disease. Via MiXCR, TCRdb re-called the multiplex PCR reads, giving one row per CDR3 protein. The data show some 490,000 distinct CDR3 sequences, around 12% seen once. The same specimen was also included in a second study, on T cells in Graves' hyperthyroidism and ophthalmopathy.

Sample: peripheral blood mononuclear cells (PBMCs), taken at new diagnosis, from a patient treated with antithyroid drugs. The source is a woman in her 30s with Graves disease. The CDR3 runs from the conserved cysteine through the conserved F or W. Each record gives: CDR3 protein, V gene, D gene, J gene. D genes are given only for firm matches.

CSAREGLAGKNEQFF	TRBV20-1	TRBD2	TRBJ2-1
CASSMTGTGHGYTF	TRBV2	TRBD1	TRBJ1-2
CAWSVLANNEQFF	TRBV30	TRBD2	TRBJ2-1
CASSRSLREENTEAFF	TRBV12-3/TRBV12-4	NA	TRBJ1-1
CASSRQEYQETQYF	TRBV18	NA	TRBJ2-5
CASSQDVTTGYEQYF	TRBV4-1	NA	TRBJ2-7
CASSYSYNTEAFF	TRBV27	NA	TRBJ1-1
CASEKGGFRNEQFF	TRBV19	NA	TRBJ2-1
CSVYTSYEQYF	TRBV29-1	NA	TRBJ2-7
CSARRGEPEAFF	TRBV20-1	NA	TRBJ1-1
CASTPAAVGGTEAFF	TRBV28	NA	TRBJ1-1
CASSLRRLEQYF	TRBV28	NA	TRBJ2-7
CASSLGVLVNEQFF	TRBV7-2	NA	TRBJ2-1
CASSGEGSLASMLYNEQFF	TRBV2	NA	TRBJ2-1
CASSSSQSSYNEQFF	TRBV5-1	NA	TRBJ2-1
CAISESYGVTGVGTEAFF	TRBV10-3	NA	TRBJ1-1
CASSRTSGRYEQYF	TRBV6-2/TRBV6-3	TRBD2	TRBJ2-7
CASSIRPGNEQFF	TRBV19	NA	TRBJ2-1
CASSPLGQGYGYTF	TRBV19	TRBD1	TRBJ1-2
CASSTLLTSVYNEQFF	TRBV11-2	TRBD2	TRBJ2-1
CASSWNSGGETQYF	TRBV28	TRBD2	NA
CASSTSAAEKLFF	TRBV27	NA	TRBJ1-4
CASSWTSGVKTQYF	TRBV28	TRBD2	TRBJ2-5
CASSPQGFMNTEAFF	TRBV3-1	NA	TRBJ1-1
CAWTGQNNSPLHF	TRBV30	NA	TRBJ1-6
CAWRIGQVIGNTIYF	TRBV30	TRBD1	TRBJ1-3
CASSLGLAGGPGDTQYF	TRBV12-3/TRBV12-4	TRBD2	TRBJ2-3
CASSLRTQSYEQYF	TRBV7-2	NA	TRBJ2-7
CASRGRLETQYF	TRBV25-1	NA	TRBJ2-5
CASSRNTEAFF	TRBV6-1	NA	TRBJ1-1
CASSVGGSRSYEQYF	TRBV9	NA	TRBJ2-7
CASSLELRGYTF	TRBV18	NA	TRBJ1-2
CATEGSYEQYF	TRBV2	NA	TRBJ2-7
CASSLPPKKLFF	TRBV7-9	NA	TRBJ1-4
CASSHLAGGTTDTQYF	TRBV6-2/TRBV6-3	TRBD2	TRBJ2-3
CASSERARRLGEQYF	TRBV2	NA	TRBJ2-7
CASSTQGPLTDTQYF	TRBV2	NA	TRBJ2-3
CASSRYGGGYTF	TRBV7-2	NA	TRBJ1-2
CASSQDLTGAVAKNIQYF	TRBV4-2	NA	TRBJ2-4
CASSYALLAGFDTDTQYF	TRBV6-5	TRBD2	TRBJ2-3
CASSEASGRGHNEQFF	TRBV10-2	TRBD2	TRBJ2-1
CAIRAEGAQGYTF	TRBV10-3	TRBD1	TRBJ1-2
CASSLRTGLGEQFF	TRBV13	TRBD1	TRBJ2-1
CASTDPLGNTEAFF	TRBV12-3/TRBV12-4	NA	TRBJ1-1
CASRGWGGTDTQYF	TRBV27	TRBD2	TRBJ2-3
CATSDPDIPYEQYF	TRBV24-1	NA	TRBJ2-7
CASSLIYQGSEKLFF	TRBV5-5	NA	TRBJ1-4
CASSFNPTSAGFYNEQFF	TRBV27	NA	TRBJ2-1
CASSEQGVSTDTQYF	TRBV10-2	NA	TRBJ2-3
CASSILTVKDQETQYF	TRBV5-6	NA	TRBJ2-5
CASSDHLEDEQFF	TRBV27	NA	TRBJ2-1
CSVPRHSTGSEQFF	TRBV29-1	NA	TRBJ2-1
CASSPVSGTQYF	TRBV11-2	NA	TRBJ2-5
CASSLTGASSPQHF	TRBV19	NA	TRBJ1-5
CSAREVPTDTQYF	TRBV20-1	NA	TRBJ2-3
CASGAQQPFSGNTIYF	TRBV5-5	NA	TRBJ1-3
CASSSFNVGTEAFF	TRBV7-9	NA	TRBJ1-1
CASGLGRGTEAFF	TRBV12-5	NA	TRBJ1-1